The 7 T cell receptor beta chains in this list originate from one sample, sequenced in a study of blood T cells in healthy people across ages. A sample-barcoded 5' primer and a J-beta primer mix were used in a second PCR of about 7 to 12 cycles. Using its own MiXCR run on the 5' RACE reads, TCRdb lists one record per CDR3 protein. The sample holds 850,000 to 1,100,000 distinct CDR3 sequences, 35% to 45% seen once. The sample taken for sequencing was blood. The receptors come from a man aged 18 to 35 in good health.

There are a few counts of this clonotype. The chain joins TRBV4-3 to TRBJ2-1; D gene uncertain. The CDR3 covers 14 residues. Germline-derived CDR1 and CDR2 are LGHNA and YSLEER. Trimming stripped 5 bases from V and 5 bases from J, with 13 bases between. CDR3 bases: TGCGCCAGCAGCTTAACCGGGTCACACAATGAGCAGTTCTTC. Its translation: CASSLTGSHNEQFF.

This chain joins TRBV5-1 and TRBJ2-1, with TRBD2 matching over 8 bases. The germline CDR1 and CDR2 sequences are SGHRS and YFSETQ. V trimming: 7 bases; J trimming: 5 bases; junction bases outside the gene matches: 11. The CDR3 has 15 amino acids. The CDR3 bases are TGCGCCAGCGGGTCAGGCGGGGGGCCCGACAATGAGCAGTTCTTC. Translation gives CASGSGGGPDNEQFF.

CDR3 in amino acids: CASSYIFPNEQFF. CDR3 sequence (DNA): TGTGCCAGCAGTTACATCTTCCCCAATGAGCAGTTCTTC. This chain connects TRBV28 to TRBJ2-1; D is uncertain. The CDR3 extends over 13 amino acids. Germline-derived CDR1 and CDR2 are MDHEN and SYDVKM. The V end lost 4 bases, the J end lost 6 bases, and 10 bases lay between the germline ends.

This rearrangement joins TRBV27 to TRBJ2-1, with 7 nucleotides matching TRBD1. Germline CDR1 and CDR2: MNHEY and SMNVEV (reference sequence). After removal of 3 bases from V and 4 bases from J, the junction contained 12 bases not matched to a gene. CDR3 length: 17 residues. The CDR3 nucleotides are TGTGCCAGCAGTTTTTACCGTACAGGGGTTTTGTACAATGAGCAGTTCTTC. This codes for CASSFYRTGVLYNEQFF.

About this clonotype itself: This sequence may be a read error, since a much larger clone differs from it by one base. The CDR3 DNA is TGCAGTGCTGCTACTAGCGGGGACACACAAGAGACCCAGTACTTC. It yields the protein CSAATSGDTQETQYF. The chain couples TRBV20-1 to TRBJ2-5; 10 bases agree with TRBD2. Germline loops: CDR1 DFQATT, CDR2 SNEGSKA (reference sequence). This CDR3 contains 15 residues. V trimming: 5 bases; J trimming: 2 bases; junction bases outside the gene matches: 8.

The CDR3 DNA follows: TGTGCCAGCGGCCCGGACTTCACAGATACGCAGTATTTT. Translating gives CASGPDFTDTQYF. The chain links TRBV7-9 to TRBJ2-3, with a weak D call TRBD2 (5 bases). The CDR3 runs to 13 residues. The V gene's germline CDR1 is SEHNR and CDR2 FQNEAQ (reference sequence). The V end was cut by 8 bases, the J end by 2 bases, with 11 bases between.

The CDR3 sequence is CASSLGGTSGGTYNEQFF. Here the CDR3 DNA reads TGCGCCAGCAGCTTGGGGGGGACTAGCGGGGGGACCTACAATGAGCAGTTCTTC. The rearrangement joins TRBV5-1 to TRBJ2-1; TRBD2 aligns across 15 bases. The germline V gene has CDR1 SGHRS and CDR2 YFSETQ. This CDR3 is built from 18 residues. The V segment lost 0 bases and the J segment 2 bases; nucleotides outside the gene matches: 3.